One sample yielded the 32 T cell receptor beta chains listed below, sequenced in a study of T-cell reconstitution after alpha-beta-depleted transplantation in children. Construction of the TCRbeta library involved unique molecular identifiers. TCRdb independently ran MiXCR on the PCR reads; one entry per CDR3 protein. Among about 580,000 distinct CDR3 sequences listed, roughly 23% were seen once. The material sequenced was PBMCs, mostly from graft donor cells, taken 360 days after TCRalphabeta/CD19-depleted stem cell transplant. These receptors were taken from a boy under two years old who had a stem cell transplant for acute myeloid leukemia, so the T cells may come from the graft donor.

V gene TRBV20-1 combines with J gene TRBJ2-5; 7 positions agree with TRBD2. Germline CDR1 and CDR2: DFQATT and SNEGSKA (reference sequence). The CDR3 extends over 13 amino acids. With 7 bases clipped from V and 3 bases from J, the junction kept 8 bases outside the gene matches. The CDR3 sequence: CSEGKLAEETQYF. Written as DNA, the CDR3 is TGCAGTGAGGGCAAGCTAGCGGAAGAGACCCAGTACTTC.

This sequence joins TRBV29-1 and TRBJ1-4; 8 bases match TRBD1. The trim removed 5 bases at V and 8 bases at J, leaving 13 bases unmatched. CDR1 is SQVTM, CDR2 ANQGSEA, per germline. The CDR3 runs 15 residues. The CDR3 is CSVLLAGGLGEKLFF. Written as DNA, the CDR3 is TGCAGCGTTTTGCTGGCAGGGGGCTTAGGGGAAAAACTGTTTTTT. The full variable domain, its missing parts supplied by reference TRBV29-1 and TRBJ1-4, is SAVISQKPSRDICQRGTSLTIQCQVDSQVTMMFWYRQQPGQSLTLIATANQGSEATYESGFVIDKFPISRPNLTFSTLTVSNMSPEDSSIYLCSVLLAGGLGEKLFFGSGTQLSVL.

The V call is TRBV7-6, the J call TRBJ2-5; D call uncertain. The V gene lost 2 bases and the J gene lost 1 base, with 11 bases spanning the gap. Germline V gene lookup returns CDR1 SGHVS and CDR2 FNYEAQ. The CDR3 covers 15 residues. DNA for the CDR3: TGTGCCAGCAGCTTAAACTCAAGACTCCAAGAGACCCAGTACTTC. As protein: CASSLNSRLQETQYF.

The chain recombines TRBV13 with TRBJ2-1, with TRBD2 matching 7 bases. The CDR3 loop spans 15 amino acids. Germline V CDR1 and CDR2: PRHDT, FYEKMQ (reference sequence). Trimming cost V 0 bases and J 9 bases; bases outside gene matches: 8. The CDR3 nucleotides read TGTGCCAGCAGCTTAGGCAGACTAGCTTATAGTGAGCAGTTCTTC. It is translated as CASSLGRLAYSEQFF.

This clonotype was recorded at least ten times. The chain employs TRBV3-1 and TRBJ2-3; D is possibly TRBD2 (6 bases). The V gene's germline CDR1 is LGHDT and CDR2 YNNKEL (reference sequence). The V and J ends lost 6 bases and 1 base respectively, with 8 bases between them. This CDR3 region has 13 residues. The CDR3 sequence is CASRQRGTDTQYF. The CDR3 DNA reads TGTGCCAGCAGGCAGCGGGGCACAGATACGCAGTATTTT.

This sequence joins TRBV15 and TRBJ2-1; D is uncertain. Germline V gene sequence: CDR1 LNHNV, CDR2 YYDKDF (reference sequence). The ends were cut back, 5 bases at V and 10 bases at J, with 12 bases in the middle. The CDR3 runs 12 residues. The CDR3 protein is CATSLELVEQFF. For the CDR3, the DNA is TGTGCCACCAGCCTGGAGCTCGTGGAGCAGTTCTTC.

This clonotype appeared many times. This chain links TRBV20-1 with TRBJ2-2; 9 bases are shared with TRBD2. V trimming: 1 base; J trimming: 10 bases; junction bases outside the gene matches: 13. Germline CDR1 and CDR2: DFQATT and SNEGSKA (reference sequence). CDR3 length: 16 amino acids. The CDR3 DNA follows: TGCAGTGCTAGAGGCCTAGCGGGGAATACCGGGGAGGAGCTGTTTTTT. It specifies CSARGLAGNTGEELFF.

This chain links TRBV12-3 or TRBV12-4 with TRBJ2-2; 16 bases are shared with TRBD2. The J segment lost 0 bases and the V segment lost 6 bases, leaving 4 bases of the junction unmatched. The CDR3 is made up of 18 amino acids. CDR3 bases: TGTGCCAGCAGCCGGGGACTAGCGGGGGGGACGAACACCGGGGAGCTGTTTTTT. This codes for CASSRGLAGGTNTGELFF.

The chain has TRBV15 and TRBJ2-1; 9 positions match TRBD2. V gave up 0 bases and J gave up 6 bases; unmatched junction bases: 6. Germline V lookup: CDR1 LNHNV, CDR2 YYDKDF (reference sequence). The CDR3 consists of 16 residues. The CDR3 sequence: CATSRDERGEVNEQFF. CDR3 nucleotide sequence: TGTGCCACCAGCAGAGATGAGCGGGGGGAGGTCAATGAGCAGTTCTTC.

A remark on this clonotype: A much larger clone lies a single base off, so this may be a read error. The chain carries TRBV10-3 and TRBJ2-7; the match to TRBD1 covers 7 bases. With V trimmed by 4 bases and J by 3 bases, 6 bases remained unmatched. CDR1 and CDR2 from the germline V gene are ENHRY and SYGVKD. There are 14 residues in the CDR3. The chain's CDR3 is CAISAGQDNYEQYF. The CDR3 DNA sequence: TGTGCCATCAGTGCCGGACAGGATAACTACGAGCAGTACTTC.

In its sample, this clonotype was seen a few times. V gene TRBV20-1 combines with J gene TRBJ2-6; 12 positions match TRBD1. The V gene's germline CDR1 is DFQATT and CDR2 SNEGSKA (reference sequence). V shed 6 bases and J 0 bases; nucleotides not matched to a gene: 9. This CDR3 is built from 18 residues. The CDR3 DNA reads TGCAGTGCCGAGCGGGACAGGGGGCCCATCTCTGGGGCCAACGTCCTGACTTTC. Protein: CSAERDRGPISGANVLTF.

This clonotype was observed a handful of times. The CDR3 DNA reads as TGTGCCAGCAGCCAGATAAAGACCTCAGGCTACGAGCAGTACTTC. Translating it yields CASSQIKTSGYEQYF. The gene calls are TRBV6-5 and TRBJ2-7; D gene ambiguous. The V end lost 6 bases, the J end lost 3 bases, and 18 bases lay between the germline ends. The CDR3 is 15 amino acids. Germline V gives CDR1 MNHEY, CDR2 SVGAGI.

This clonotype has a handful of counts. The rearrangement links TRBV6-5 to TRBJ2-3, with D perhaps given as TRBD1 or TRBD2 (5 bases each). From germline, CDR1 is MNHEY and CDR2 SVGAGI. Trimming stripped 2 bases from V and 2 bases from J, with 11 bases between. CDR3 length: 15 amino acids. The CDR3 nucleotides read TGTGCCAGCAGTTACCGGGACCCACTCACAGATACGCAGTATTTT. As protein: CASSYRDPLTDTQYF.

CDR3 sequence reads: CASSVSPGLATDTQYF. As DNA, the CDR3 is TGTGCCAGCAGTGTGTCACCGGGACTAGCAACAGATACGCAGTATTTT. The rearrangement links TRBV1 to TRBJ2-3; TRBD1, as called in the table, went unchecked against the DNA. TRBV1 is given as a pseudogene. The CDR3 sequence is 16 residues long.

This clonotype has a handful of counts. V gene TRBV20-1 combines with J gene TRBJ1-1; D might be TRBD1 (5 bases). The germline V and J ends were trimmed by 6 bases and 5 bases, with 16 bases remaining between them. CDR1 is DFQATT and CDR2 is SNEGSKA in the germline V gene (reference sequence). The CDR3 loop spans 13 amino acids. The CDR3 sequence: CSADSGPGTEAFF. The CDR3 bases are TGCAGTGCGGACTCAGGGCCAGGGACTGAAGCTTTCTTT.

The chain links TRBV6-5 to TRBJ2-1; D is undetermined. The germline gives CDR1 MNHEY, CDR2 SVGAGI. Trimming pared 1 base from V and 6 bases from J, leaving 7 bases between. The length of the CDR3 is 13 residues. The CDR3 spells CASSYFDGNEQFF. The CDR3, as DNA: TGTGCCAGCAGTTACTTCGATGGCAATGAGCAGTTCTTC.

The V call is TRBV5-1, the J call TRBJ1-1, with D possibly TRBD1 on 6 matching bases. Germline values: CDR1 SGHRS, CDR2 YFSETQ. The CDR3 sequence is 14 residues long. V was pared by 4 bases and J by 5 bases, with 15 bases between. The CDR3 spells CASSRGGSRTEAFF. For the CDR3, the DNA is TGCGCCAGCAGCAGAGGGGGATCGAGGACTGAAGCTTTCTTT. Filled out from reference TRBV5-1 and TRBJ1-1, the complete variable domain reads KAGVTQTPRYLIKTRGQQVTLSCSPISGHRSVSWYQQTPGQGLQFLFEYFSETQRNKGNFPGRFSGRQFSNSRSEMNVSTLELGDSALYLCASSRGGSRTEAFFGQGTRLTVV.

In this sample, this clonotype turned up a few times. The CDR3 here is CASGLKPGQRYEQYV. The CDR3 region has the DNA TGTGCTAGTGGTTTGAAACCGGGACAACGCTACGAGCAGTACGTC. The chain recombines TRBV12-5 with TRBJ2-7, with D maybe TRBD1 (6 bases). Per the germline V gene, CDR1 is LGHNT and CDR2 is FRNRAP. CDR3 length equals 15 residues. V shed 2 bases and J shed 3 bases, with 14 bases lying between them.

This clonotype was counted ten times or more. The CDR3 bases are TGTGCCAGCAGTCACCTAGCGGGGACCTCAGATACGCAGTATTTT. It specifies CASSHLAGTSDTQYF. J is TRBJ2-3 and V is TRBV27; TRBD2 matches 9 bases. CDR3 size: 15 residues. The V segment lost 5 bases and the J segment 4 bases; nucleotides outside the gene matches: 7. Germline values: CDR1 MNHEY, CDR2 SMNVEV (reference sequence).

This clonotype was recorded many times. One junction end does not reproduce the germline sequence, and a read error may be involved. V and J are TRBV5-1 and TRBJ2-1; tentative D call: TRBD2 (6 bases). The germline gives CDR1 SGHRS, CDR2 YFSETQ. The CDR3 runs 14 residues. The CDR3 nucleotides read TGCGCCAGCACCTTGTCGGGCGGGAACAATGAGCAGTTCTTC. Translating it yields CASTLSGGNNEQFF.

This clonotype was counted only a few times. V gene TRBV20-1 combines with J gene TRBJ2-5; D gene ambiguous. CDR3 size: 12 residues. The germline gives CDR1 DFQATT, CDR2 SNEGSKA (reference sequence). V lost 3 bases, J lost 3 bases, and 8 bases lay in between. CDR3 protein: CSASGNEETQYF. The CDR3 DNA follows: TGCAGTGCTAGTGGGAATGAAGAGACCCAGTACTTC.

The rearrangement uses TRBV2 and TRBJ2-7, with D perhaps matching TRBD2 (5 bases). Germline V CDR1 and CDR2: SNHLY, FYNNEI. The V gene lost 6 bases and the J gene lost 7 bases, with 13 bases spanning the gap. The CDR3 has 12 amino acids. CDR3: CASSQDFLEQYV. CDR3 DNA sequence: TGTGCCAGCAGCCAGGACTTCCTAGAGCAGTACGTC.

This rearrangement joins TRBV6-2 or TRBV6-3 to TRBJ2-4; TRBD2 matches at 7 bases. The ends lost 6 bases at V and 3 bases at J; junction bases unmatched: 5. There are 14 residues in the CDR3. Germline lookup yields CDR1 MNHEY and CDR2 SVGEGT. DNA for the CDR3: TGTGCCAGCAGATCCGGGGGGAACAAAAACATTCAGTACTTC. It is translated as CASRSGGNKNIQYF.

This clonotype showed up many times. The genes are TRBV29-1 and TRBJ1-2; 9 bases fit TRBD1. The junction had 7 bases not matched to a gene; V was cut back by 4 bases and J by 4 bases. Germline CDR1 SQVTM, CDR2 ANQGSEA. CDR3 length: 14 amino acids. In nucleotides, the CDR3 is TGCAGCGTTGTGGGACAGGGAGGGTTCTATGGCTACACCTTC. It yields the protein CSVVGQGGFYGYTF.

There are many counts of this clonotype. The genes are TRBV20-1 and TRBJ2-3, with D perhaps matching TRBD1 or TRBD2 (5 bases each). V lost 4 bases, J lost 4 bases, and 15 bases lay in between. Germline V gene lookup returns CDR1 DFQATT and CDR2 SNEGSKA (reference sequence). This CDR3 is built from 14 residues. CDR3 sequence: CSANWDRGPDTQYF. In DNA form, the CDR3 reads TGCAGTGCTAACTGGGACCGTGGGCCAGATACGCAGTATTTT.

This clonotype was recorded a few times. The chain uses TRBV29-1 and TRBJ1-5; possible D gene TRBD1, 6 bases. Trimming took off 3 bases at V and 7 bases at J, with 16 bases between the two ends. CDR1 and CDR2 from the germline V gene are SQVTM and ANQGSEA. The CDR3 runs to 14 residues. The CDR3 protein is CSVETGNRGQPQHF. In DNA, the CDR3 is TGCAGCGTTGAGACAGGCAACCGGGGGCAGCCCCAGCATTTT.

The rearrangement uses TRBV29-1 and TRBJ2-4; D may be TRBD1 or TRBD2 (7 bases each). The germline V gene encodes CDR1 SQVTM and CDR2 ANQGSEA. Trimming removed 4 bases from V and 3 bases from J, with 25 bases in between. This CDR3 has 18 residues. In nucleotides, the CDR3 is TGCAGCGTTGGCGGAGGCAGGGGGGGTCGTGTTGGCAAAAACATTCAGTACTTC. This gives the protein CSVGGGRGGRVGKNIQYF.

This chain uses TRBV5-1 with TRBJ1-6; 8 bases agree with TRBD1. Germline values: CDR1 SGHRS, CDR2 YFSETQ. The CDR3 extends over 15 amino acids. V shed 0 bases and J 7 bases; nucleotides not matched to a gene: 3. The CDR3 region has the DNA TGCGCCAGCAGCTTGGATACAGGGGGGAATTCACCCCTCCACTTT. As protein: CASSLDTGGNSPLHF.

This chain uses TRBV12-3 or TRBV12-4 with TRBJ2-1; D is unresolved. Deletions cut 2 bases from V and 4 bases from J, with 12 bases between. The CDR3 sequence is 15 residues long. The CDR3 reads CASSLFSILYNEQFF. Here the CDR3 DNA reads TGTGCCAGCAGTTTATTTTCGATTCTTTACAATGAGCAGTTCTTC.

The chain joins TRBV5-1 to TRBJ1-2, with a tentative D call TRBD1 (6 bases). The CDR3 has 16 amino acids. V was cut by 7 bases and J by 4 bases, with 23 bases left in between. CDR1 and CDR2 from the germline V gene are SGHRS and YFSETQ. The CDR3 protein is CASAPTADRRGYGYTF. For the CDR3, the DNA is TGCGCCAGCGCCCCTACGGCCGACAGGAGGGGCTATGGCTACACCTTC.

The chain uses TRBV4-3 and TRBJ2-7; a possible D gene is TRBD1 (6 bases). V was pared by 2 bases and J by 3 bases, with 17 bases between. Germline V gene sequence: CDR1 LGHNA, CDR2 YSLEER. The CDR3 runs 16 residues. The CDR3 loop reads CASSQTYDRSGYEQYF. In nucleotides, the CDR3 is TGCGCCAGCAGCCAAACCTACGACAGGTCTGGCTACGAGCAGTACTTC.

This clonotype was detected ten times or more. The chain joins TRBV6-1 to TRBJ2-1; 7 nucleotides align to TRBD1. Germline V gives CDR1 MNHNS, CDR2 SASEGT. The junction had 6 bases not matched to a gene; V was cut back by 6 bases and J by 1 base. The CDR3 is 15 amino acids. CDR3 in amino acids: CASSPDRESYNEQFF. In DNA form, the CDR3 reads TGTGCCAGCAGCCCCGACAGGGAGTCCTACAATGAGCAGTTCTTC.